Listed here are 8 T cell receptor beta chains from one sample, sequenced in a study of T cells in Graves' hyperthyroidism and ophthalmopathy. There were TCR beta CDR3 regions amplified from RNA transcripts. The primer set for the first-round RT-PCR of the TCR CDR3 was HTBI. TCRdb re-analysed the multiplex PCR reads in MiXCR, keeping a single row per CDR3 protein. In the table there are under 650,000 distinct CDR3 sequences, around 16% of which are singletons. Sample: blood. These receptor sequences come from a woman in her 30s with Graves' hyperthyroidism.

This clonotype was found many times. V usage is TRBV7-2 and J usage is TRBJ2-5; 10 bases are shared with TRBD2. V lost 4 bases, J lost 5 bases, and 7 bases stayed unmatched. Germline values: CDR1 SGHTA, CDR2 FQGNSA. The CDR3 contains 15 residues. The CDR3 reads CASSWLAGAGETQYF. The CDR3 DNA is TGTGCCAGCAGCTGGCTAGCGGGAGCGGGGGAGACCCAGTACTTC.

Written as DNA, the CDR3 is TGTGCCAGTAGTCGGGGGGACGGACAGTACTACGAGCAGTACTTC. It yields the protein CASSRGDGQYYEQYF. This sequence joins TRBV19 and TRBJ2-7, with a tentative D call TRBD2 (7 bases). Trimming removed 5 bases from V and 3 bases from J, with 17 bases in between. Per germline, CDR1 LNHDA and CDR2 SQIVND (reference sequence). The CDR3 spans 15 residues.

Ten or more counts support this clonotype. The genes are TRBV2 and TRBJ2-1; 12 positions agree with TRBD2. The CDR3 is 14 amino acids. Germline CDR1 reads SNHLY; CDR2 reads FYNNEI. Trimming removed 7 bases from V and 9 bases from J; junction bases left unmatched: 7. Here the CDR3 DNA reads TGTGCCAGCAAAGGGCTAGCGGGAGGGGTTGAGCAGTTCTTC. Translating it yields CASKGLAGGVEQFF. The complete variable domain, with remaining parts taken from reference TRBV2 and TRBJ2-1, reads EPEVTQTPSHQVTQMGQEVILRCVPISNHLYFYWYRQILGQKVEFLVSFYNNEISEKSEIFDDQFSVERPDGSNFTLKIRSTKLEDSAMYFCASKGLAGGVEQFFGPGTRLTVL.

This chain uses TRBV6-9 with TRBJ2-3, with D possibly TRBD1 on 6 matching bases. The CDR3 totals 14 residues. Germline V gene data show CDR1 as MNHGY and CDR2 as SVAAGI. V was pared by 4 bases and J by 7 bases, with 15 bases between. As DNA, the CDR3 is TGTGCCAGCAGTTCCTCGGGACACTTTAATACGCAGTATTTT. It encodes CASSSSGHFNTQYF.

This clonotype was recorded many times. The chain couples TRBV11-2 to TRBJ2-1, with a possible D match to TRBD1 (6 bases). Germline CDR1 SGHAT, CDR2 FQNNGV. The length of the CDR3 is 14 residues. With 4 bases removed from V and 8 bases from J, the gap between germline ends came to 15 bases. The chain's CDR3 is CASSSHWGRDEQFF. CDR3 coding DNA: TGTGCCAGCAGCTCTCATTGGGGGCGGGATGAGCAGTTCTTC.

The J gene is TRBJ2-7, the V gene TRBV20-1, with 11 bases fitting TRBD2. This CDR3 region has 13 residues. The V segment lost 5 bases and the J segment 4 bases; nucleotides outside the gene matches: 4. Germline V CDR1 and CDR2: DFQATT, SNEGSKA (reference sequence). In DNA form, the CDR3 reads TGCAGTGCTTTTAGCGGGAGGGGGTACGAGCAGTACTTC. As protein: CSAFSGRGYEQYF.

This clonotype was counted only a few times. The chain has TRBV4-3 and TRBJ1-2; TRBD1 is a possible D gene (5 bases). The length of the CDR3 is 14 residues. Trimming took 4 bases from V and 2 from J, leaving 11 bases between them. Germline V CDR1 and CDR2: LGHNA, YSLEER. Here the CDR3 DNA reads TGCGCCAGCAGCCGGGCAGGGCGCAACTATGGCTACACCTTC. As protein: CASSRAGRNYGYTF.

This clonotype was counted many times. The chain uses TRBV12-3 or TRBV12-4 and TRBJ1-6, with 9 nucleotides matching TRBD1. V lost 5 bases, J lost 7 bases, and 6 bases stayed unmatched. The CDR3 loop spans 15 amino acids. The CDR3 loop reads CASSQGQGSNSPLHF. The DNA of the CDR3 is TGTGCCAGCAGTCAAGGACAGGGGTCGAATTCACCCCTCCACTTT.